A selection of T cell receptor beta chains follows, all from one sample in a study of CD8 T cells in ankylosing spondylitis. TCRdb re-called the 5' RACE reads with MiXCR, one entry per CDR3 protein. In the table there are a few hundred thousand distinct CDR3 sequences, around 6.6% of which are singletons. Sequencing input: blood, either unsorted or a sorted T cell fraction (not recorded which). These receptors were taken from a male donor with ankylosing spondylitis. Both conserved end residues are part of each CDR3. Fields, in order: D gene, J gene, V gene, CDR3 protein. The D gene is left open where the match is weak.

TRBD2,TRBJ2-5,TRBV11-2,CASSYSGRAGETQYF
.,TRBJ1-3,TRBV29-1,CSVEDRAKGNTIYF
.,TRBJ2-2,TRBV5-5,CASSLITAGTGELFF
TRBD2,TRBJ2-2,TRBV4-3,CASSYSGGAPGELFF
TRBD1,TRBJ2-7,TRBV5-1,CASSSSRDRGTDYEQYF
.,TRBJ2-7,TRBV7-2,CASSLFLTYEQYF
TRBD1,TRBJ1-1,TRBV9,CASSVGTGQAFF
.,TRBJ1-2,TRBV27,CASSLFGWGYGYTF
.,TRBJ2-7,TRBV29-1,CSVGGNLEQYF
TRBD1,TRBJ2-1,TRBV27,CASRMTGNSYNEQFF
.,TRBJ2-7,TRBV28,CASSELARRYSYEQYF
.,TRBJ2-3,TRBV11-2,CASSKGGTDTQYF
.,TRBJ1-2,TRBV20-1,CSARDEEHSYGYTF
.,TRBJ2-7,TRBV27,CASSTSYEQYF
.,TRBJ2-7,TRBV7-9,CASSSLDREGDEQYF
.,TRBJ2-1,TRBV12-3/TRBV12-4,CASSWESVGEQFF
.,TRBJ2-7,TRBV27,CASSLGLRYEQYF
.,TRBJ1-1,TRBV12-3/TRBV12-4,CASSLYGEAFF
.,TRBJ1-1,TRBV11-2,CASSLGARAEAFF
.,TRBJ2-7,TRBV19,CASRGFQGYEQYF
.,TRBJ1-1,TRBV15,CATSRVGDTEAFF
TRBD2,TRBJ2-1,TRBV7-9,CASSPRRGSPNEQFF
.,TRBJ2-7,TRBV20-1,CSARDNPGAMYGEQYF
TRBD1,TRBJ2-7,TRBV27,CASRLQGAPYEQYF
.,TRBJ2-4,TRBV4-3,CASSPREGGAKNIQYF
TRBD1,TRBJ2-1,TRBV9,CASSVDRVSYNEQFF
.,TRBJ1-4,TRBV11-2,CASRAATSNEKLFF
TRBD1,TRBJ2-2,TRBV28,CASSSRDSIAGELFF
.,TRBJ2-7,TRBV29-1,CSVETYPYEQYF
.,TRBJ2-7,TRBV2,CASSRMWSSSSGEQYF
TRBD1,TRBJ1-2,TRBV7-8,CASSLVTGGDYGYTF
.,TRBJ2-7,TRBV10-2,CASSESGVSYEQYF
.,TRBJ2-5,TRBV7-9,CASSFLGQETQYF
.,TRBJ2-7,TRBV12-3/TRBV12-4,CASSPSQVGDYEQYF
.,TRBJ2-5,TRBV6-6,CASSYDFRGATQYF
.,TRBJ2-1,TRBV7-6,CASSLRTAAYNEQFF
.,TRBJ1-5,TRBV6-5,CASSYTRTARPQHF
.,TRBJ2-1,TRBV19,CASSIVIRGEGSYNEQFF
TRBD2,TRBJ2-1,TRBV19,CASNGGSYYNEQFF
TRBD2,TRBJ2-1,TRBV9,CASSVSSGVYNEQFF
.,TRBJ1-2,TRBV29-1,CSVGHNYGYTF
TRBD1,TRBJ2-7,TRBV5-1,CASSFGQGGSYEQYF
TRBD1,TRBJ2-1,TRBV7-6,CASSSRTGDNEQFF
TRBD2,TRBJ2-1,TRBV20-1,CSGRTSGRAEQFF
.,TRBJ2-1,TRBV7-9,CASSLTQTYNEQFF
.,TRBJ2-2,TRBV29-1,CSVQEEGTNTGELFF
TRBD1,TRBJ2-7,TRBV7-2,CASSLAQGETGYGASSYEQYF